Reported below is one T cell receptor beta chain. Its specificity is unknown. Construction of TCR beta libraries was performed using quantitative 5'-RACE with molecular barcodes. TCRdb re-called the 5' RACE reads with MiXCR, one entry per CDR3 protein. The sample yields some 90,000 distinct CDR3 sequences, 27% seen once. The sample is drawn from a study of CD8 T cells in ankylosing spondylitis. Broader study findings: For ankylosing spondylitis blood, a TCR beta motif of about 8 highly homologous variants appeared characteristic. Before this, some motif variants had been reported in reactive arthritis synovial fluid and blood.

V was pared by 5 bases and J by 4 bases, with 2 bases of the junction left unmatched. The CDR3 has 12 amino acids. CDR1 is SEHNR, CDR2 FQNEAQ, per germline (reference sequence). The source is a male donor with ankylosing spondylitis or in good health (not recorded which). The rearrangement joins TRBV7-9 to TRBJ2-7, with 7 bases lining up with TRBD1. The sample was blood, either unsorted or a sorted T cell fraction (not recorded which). The CDR3 nucleotides are TGTGCCAGCAGCCCGACAGGGTACGAGCAGTACGTC. Encoded protein: CASSPTGYEQYV.